This entry is about one TCR beta chain. This receptor's antigen is unknown. Base-call qualities are not available, and no considerably larger clone is one nucleotide away. The cysteine opens and the phenylalanine closes a CDR3 of 14 amino acids. The only DNA kept is the CDR3, 42 bases in frame from the first base. Germline trimming amounts to 4 bases on V and 1 base on J, with 4 as the count of junction bases outside the gene matches. CDR1 MGHRA and CDR2 YSYEKL are derived from the germline V gene. For the CD8 naive samples, CD45RO-negative cells were positively selected for CCR7, yielding a CD45RA+CCR7+ population from which TemRA cells were excluded. Healthy HIV-negative adults with no recently reported acute infections or vaccinations were included as donors. All donors were Caucasian adults living in Nashville, Tennessee, USA. Blood was collected by leukapheresis, and PBMCs were isolated by Ficoll-Histopaque density gradient centrifugation and then cryopreserved in liquid nitrogen vapor phase. Analytical flow cytometry was used to check the purity and quantity of every magnetically sorted T cell population. Genomic DNA was isolated from each sorted fraction and quantified by UV absorbance on a Nanodrop 2000c.

TCR CDR3 regions were amplified from genomic DNA by multiplex PCR using the deep immunoSEQ assay. Extracted genomic DNA from each cell subset was spread evenly across all wells of several immunoSEQ 96-well plates, with each plate serving as a replicate. For sorted subsets, approximately 210 ng genomic DNA, equal to tens of thousands of T cell genomes, was loaded into each replicate PCR. Purified libraries were measured with a Qubit 3.0 fluorometer, size-checked on a Bioanalyzer 2100, and measured again with the KAPA Library Quantification kit. Every immunoSEQ 96-well plate was sequenced on a separate single-read 150-cycle Illumina NextSeq 550 flow cell. In the original analysis: Because the immunoSEQ output included only junctional sequences and no quality scores, the filtering could not be the same as the filtering used for full-length reads. To assign V/J genes and CDR3, sequences were annotated using PyIR, a Python wrapper for IgBLAST v1.9, with IMGT germline references. Reads were removed for weak V/J assignments (E-value above 1e-6), missing CDR3, stop codons, out-of-frame junctions, or ambiguous translated residues. V3J clonotypes were defined as sequences sharing an identical inferred V gene, J gene, and CDR3 amino acid sequence. Percentage overlap between repertoires was computed as shared unique clonotypes divided by the size of the smaller repertoire. Richness of each repertoire was evaluated using RTK rarefaction, the Chao1 estimator, and Recon v2.1 estimates of unobserved clonotypes. For all TCRbeta clonotypes obtained by the gDNA method from several donors, generation probabilities were computed with OLGA. Entries here come from immuneACCESS through TCRdb and include only in-frame sequences with V and J called. Some clones fail to appear in such tables; in the studies checked, an unresolved V gene covers under half of the shortfall, and the cause of the remainder is unknown. V and J calls plus clone size are reproduced from that table; the DNA served to infer D and trimming. Present in this sample are about 2 million clones, approximately 95% of which were seen just once. Together, the top ten hold about 1.1% of the sample.

The sample comes from a study of shared clonotypes between healthy human individuals (dated by TCRdb to 2019 to 2021). In the study overall: Three men and a couple of women, aged 18 to 49 years, made up the cohort. For each donor, CD4 naive and CD4 memory were each run on three plates, CD8 naive on two plates, and CD8 memory on one plate. Blood TCR repertoires of roughly 5 healthy adults were deeply sequenced to estimate repertoire size and the extent of clonotype sharing between individuals. To increase sequencing depth and limit assay-specific biases, different laboratories used diverse techniques to prepare libraries and sequence TCR repertoires. Between about 0.94 and 10 billion PBMCs per donor were obtained by leukapheresis.

Broad study findings and their caveats: Clonotypes shared by all four sorted-subset donors showed higher generation probabilities than non-shared clonotypes. Incomplete sequencing was indicated by rarefaction of sorted-subset datasets, despite the large sequencing depth. Naive subsets generally had larger estimated clonotype richness than memory subsets did. Sharing across several donors was observed for about 5% of naive CD4, about 3.2% of naive CD8, 2.3% of memory CD4, and approximately 0.41% of memory CD8 clonotypes. Because the study included a small number of donors, the genetic and exposure-history diversity represented was limited. Pairwise subsampling indicated that sequencing depth was expected to affect the degree of clonotype sharing among donors. Only blood was sampled, and tissue TCR repertoires likely differ from those in blood.

The receptor's source is a man between 18 and 29 years old in good health. Sequenced material: naive CD8+ T cells sorted from blood. According to the study, the label for this sample's cell subset or site signals: CD45RA+CCR7+. Recombination joined TRBV4-1 with TRBJ2-7, with 7 bases in between that match TRBD1. The CDR3 loop reads CASSPGQLSYEQYF. The sequence in DNA is TGCGCCAGCAGCCCGGGACAGCTTTCCTACGAGCAGTACTTC.